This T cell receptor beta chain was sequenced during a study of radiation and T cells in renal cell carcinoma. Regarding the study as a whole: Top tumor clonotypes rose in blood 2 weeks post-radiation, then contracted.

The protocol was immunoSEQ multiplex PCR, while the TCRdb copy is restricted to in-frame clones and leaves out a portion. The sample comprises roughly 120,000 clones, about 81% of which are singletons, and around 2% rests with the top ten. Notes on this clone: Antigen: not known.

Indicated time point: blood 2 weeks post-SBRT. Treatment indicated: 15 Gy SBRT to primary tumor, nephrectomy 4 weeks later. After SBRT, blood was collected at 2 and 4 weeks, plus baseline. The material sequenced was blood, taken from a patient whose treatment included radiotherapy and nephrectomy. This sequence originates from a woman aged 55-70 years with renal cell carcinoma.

As DNA, the CDR3 is TGCGCCAGCAGCGCACTATCGGGGCCAGCCTACGAGCAGTACTTC. The encoded protein is CASSALSGPAYEQYF. V usage is TRBV4-3 and J usage is TRBJ2-7; D is tentatively TRBD1 or TRBD2 (5 bases each). The CDR3 contains 15 residues. V lost 5 bases and J lost 2, with 16 bases in between. The germline V gene has CDR1 LGHNA and CDR2 YSLEER.